This TCR beta chain was profiled in a study of beta chain features in type 1 diabetes. Isolated RNA was reverse transcribed in full, so expressed TCRB transcripts were sequenced. Method: immunoSEQ multiplex PCR; TCRdb's copy keeps in-frame clones and lacks some. Here the sample spans over 350,000 clones, roughly 16% being singletons. This clone turned up a few times. The target antigen is unknown. Every donor provided one heparinised blood draw, which averaged approximately 120 mL. CDR1 and CDR2 from the germline V gene are LNHNV and YYDKDF (reference sequence). This CDR3 has 18 residues. V lost 1 base and J 0 bases, leaving 17 bases between the germline ends. General observations from the study: Type 1 diabetes patients showed fewer insertions and more deletions at VDJ junctions. Sequencing the cDNA could make cells with high TCR expression show up more than they should.

Sequenced input: naive CD4+ T cells from blood. This receptor was identified in a woman younger than 30 in good health. This chain joins TRBV15 and TRBJ2-3; perhaps TRBD2 as D (5 bases). For the CDR3, the DNA is TGTGCCACCAGCAGAGTGATCGGCGGGCGCGGTAGCACAGATACGCAGTATTTT. This codes for CATSRVIGGRGSTDTQYF.